A selection of T cell receptor beta chains follows, all from one sample in a study of CD8 T cells in ankylosing spondylitis. TCRdb reprocessed the 5' RACE reads with MiXCR, giving one entry per CDR3 protein. The repertoire holds 240,000 or so distinct CDR3 sequences, around 9.1% seen once, with under 7.5% in the top ten. The sequencing sample was made of blood, either unsorted or a sorted T cell fraction (not recorded which). The receptors were sampled from a male donor with ankylosing spondylitis or in good health (not recorded which). The CDR3 runs from the conserved cysteine through the conserved F or W. A D gene is named only where the DNA matches it firmly. Size is omitted from some rows. Given values are once, few, many or a class for expanded clones.

v_call	clone_size	j_call	d_call	cdr3_nt	cdr3_aa
TRBV7-8	few	TRBJ2-1	TRBD2	TGTGCCAGCAGCCCGTTGGGGGGGGGGGCCTACAATGAGCAGTTCTTC	CASSPLGGGAYNEQFF
TRBV7-2	many	TRBJ2-5	-	TGTGCCAGCAGCTTAGGGGCCAAAGAGACCCAGTACTTC	CASSLGAKETQYF
TRBV20-1	few	TRBJ1-4	-	TGCAGTGCTATAACGGCTAATGAAAAACTGTTTTTT	CSAITANEKLFF
TRBV7-8	few	TRBJ2-3	-	TGTGCCAGCAGCGACCGAATACGCACAGATACGCAGTATTTT	CASSDRIRTDTQYF
TRBV20-1	-	TRBJ1-5	-	TGCAGTGCTAGCGGCCCAGATACGCAGCATTTT	CSASGPDTQHF
TRBV20-1	few	TRBJ1-2	-	TGCAGTGCAACTGGACAGAACTATGGCTACACCTTC	CSATGQNYGYTF
TRBV7-2	few	TRBJ2-7	TRBD2	TGTGCCAGCAGTCCCCAAAGCGGGAGGGCCCACGAGCAGTACTTC	CASSPQSGRAHEQYF
TRBV20-1	few	TRBJ2-7	TRBD1	TGCAGTGCTGTACCCGGGACAGGCCTCTCCTACGAGCAGTACTTC	CSAVPGTGLSYEQYF
TRBV2	many	TRBJ2-7	-	TGTGCCAGCAGTGACTACAGCAAAGACTCCTACGAGCAGTACTTC	CASSDYSKDSYEQYF
TRBV4-3	-	TRBJ1-1	TRBD1	TGCGCCAGCAGCCAACAGGGACAGGGTGTCGCTGAAGCTTTCTTT	CASSQQGQGVAEAFF
TRBV7-2	few	TRBJ1-2	-	TGTGCCAGCAGCTTAGACGGTGGGGGGGGATACGGCTACACCTTC	CASSLDGGGGYGYTF
TRBV11-1	few	TRBJ2-3	TRBD2	TGTGCCAGCAGCTTAACTAGCGGGACAAGCACAGATACGCAGTATTTT	CASSLTSGTSTDTQYF
TRBV7-3	many	TRBJ2-1	-	TGTGCCAGCAGCCGGACCGTGGGGCCTAGCTCCTACAATGAGCAGTTCTTC	CASSRTVGPSSYNEQFF
TRBV6-5	many	TRBJ2-5	TRBD1	TGTGCCAGCAGTTTTGGACAGGGGAGAGGAGAGACCCAGTACTTC	CASSFGQGRGETQYF
TRBV6-2/TRBV6-3	many	TRBJ2-1	TRBD2	TGTGCCAGCAGACCGGGACTAGCGGGAGTATCAAATGAGCAGTTCTTC	CASRPGLAGVSNEQFF
TRBV25-1	many	TRBJ1-1	-	TGTGCCAGCTCCCTTAACACCTACACTGAAGCTTTCTTT	CASSLNTYTEAFF
TRBV7-6	few	TRBJ2-1	TRBD2	TGTGCCAGCAAAGGCTGGGGGGGCAATGAGCAGTTCTTC	CASKGWGGNEQFF
TRBV9	many	TRBJ1-4	TRBD1	TGTGCCAGCAGCGCCCGGACAGGGTCTAATGAAAAACTGTTTTTT	CASSARTGSNEKLFF
TRBV24-1	many	TRBJ2-7	TRBD1	TGTGCCACCAGTGATTCGGGGCGGACAGGCTACGAGCAGTACTTC	CATSDSGRTGYEQYF
TRBV30	few	TRBJ2-5	-	TGTGCCTGGTCGCGGGACTGGCGGGAGACCCAGTACTTC	CAWSRDWRETQYF
TRBV10-3	many	TRBJ1-1	-	TGTGCCATCGCAGACCGGGACAACACTGAAGCTTTCTTT	CAIADRDNTEAFF
TRBV7-2	-	TRBJ2-1	-	TGTGCCAGCAGCCCCGACTGGGAGCAGTTCTTC	CASSPDWEQFF
TRBV20-1	-	TRBJ2-7	-	TGCAGTGCTAGAGCCTTGAGCTACGAGCAGTACTTC	CSARALSYEQYF
TRBV27	few	TRBJ2-1	TRBD2	TGTGCCAGCAGTTCGGGTAGCGGGAGAGCCCGGGGTGAGCAGTTCTTC	CASSSGSGRARGEQFF
TRBV10-3	many	TRBJ1-1	-	TGTGCCACCACTACAGAGCTGAACACTGAAGCTTTCTTT	CATTTELNTEAFF
TRBV4-3	-	TRBJ1-2	TRBD1	TGCGCCAGCAGCCCCGGACAGGGTTTAGGGTATGGCTACACCTTC	CASSPGQGLGYGYTF
TRBV7-2	-	TRBJ2-1	TRBD1	TGTGCCAGCAAAAGCGGACAGGGTTACAATGAGCAGTTCTTC	CASKSGQGYNEQFF
TRBV20-1	many	TRBJ2-3	-	TGCAGTGCTCAACCGGGCACAGATACGCAGTATTTT	CSAQPGTDTQYF
TRBV5-1	many	TRBJ1-1	-	TGCGCCAGCAGCTTGGTGTCCAGGGAATCTGAAGCTTTCTTT	CASSLVSRESEAFF
TRBV7-2	many	TRBJ2-1	-	TGTGCCAGCAGCTTAGCCCGTAGCTTGCGTGAGCAGTTCTTC	CASSLARSLREQFF
TRBV20-1	many	TRBJ2-7	-	TGCAGTGCTAGAGATTCGGGAACCTACGAGCAGTACTTC	CSARDSGTYEQYF
TRBV7-9	many	TRBJ2-3	-	TGTGCCAGCAGCTTAGGAGCCGGCACAGATACGCAGTATTTT	CASSLGAGTDTQYF
TRBV6-4	many	TRBJ2-7	-	TGTGCCAGCAGTGACCGCACGACGGACCACGAGCAGTACTTC	CASSDRTTDHEQYF
TRBV20-1	many	TRBJ2-1	TRBD2	TGCAGTGCCCAGGGACTAGCGGGGGTAAGGAGCTCCTACAATGAGCAGTTCTTC	CSAQGLAGVRSSYNEQFF
TRBV10-3	few	TRBJ2-1	TRBD2	TGTGCCATCAGTGAGCAGCGGGAGTACAATGAGCAGTTCTTC	CAISEQREYNEQFF
TRBV30	once	TRBJ1-1	-	TGTGCCTGGAGTGTACGGAGGGGGGGGGCTGAAGCTTTCTTT	CAWSVRRGGAEAFF
TRBV12-3/TRBV12-4	-	TRBJ1-1	-	TGTGCCAGCAGCCACGGGGAAACTGAAGCTTTCTTT	CASSHGETEAFF
TRBV19	many	TRBJ1-5	-	TGTGCCAGTAGTTCGTCCGATCAGCCCCAGCATTTT	CASSSSDQPQHF
TRBV7-2	-	TRBJ2-1	-	TGTGCCAGCAGCTTCGATACAGGGCTACTATACAATGAGCAGTTCTTC	CASSFDTGLLYNEQFF
TRBV7-2	-	TRBJ2-7	TRBD2	TGTGCCAGCAGCTTCACTAGCGAGTCCTACGAGCAGTACTTC	CASSFTSESYEQYF
TRBV6-5	few	TRBJ1-5	-	TGTGCCAGCAGTTACTCCAGTGACAGCCTCAATCAGCCCCAGCATTTT	CASSYSSDSLNQPQHF
TRBV27	many	TRBJ1-1	-	TGTGCCAGCAGTCCAGGGCCCGACAGACTAAGGTTTAAGAGCGGTGAAGCTTTCTTT	CASSPGPDRLRFKSGEAFF
TRBV12-3/TRBV12-4	many	TRBJ2-3	-	TGTGCCAGCAGTTTATCCGGGACCCGCACAGATACGCAGTATTTT	CASSLSGTRTDTQYF
TRBV18	-	TRBJ1-2	-	TGTGCCAGCTCATCCTCCTCAGCCGTAATTAACTATGGCTACACCTTC	CASSSSSAVINYGYTF
TRBV29-1	many	TRBJ2-1	-	TGCAGCGTTGCTAGGGACAATGAGCAGTTCTTC	CSVARDNEQFF
TRBV6-1	few	TRBJ1-6	-	TGTGCCAGCAGCCCAGACAGAGCCCAAAATAATTCACCCCTCCACTTT	CASSPDRAQNNSPLHF
TRBV18	-	TRBJ2-1	-	TGTGCCAGCTCACCGCGACCATACTCCTACAATGAGCAGTTCTTC	CASSPRPYSYNEQFF
TRBV29-1	few	TRBJ2-1	-	TGCAGCGTTGAATTGGTGGGGAGGCGGGACAAAATATACAATGAGCAGTTCTTC	CSVELVGRRDKIYNEQFF
TRBV7-9	-	TRBJ2-1	TRBD2	TGTGCCAGCAGCTTAGTTCTAAGCGGGGCATACAATGAGCAGTTCTTC	CASSLVLSGAYNEQFF
TRBV7-9	many	TRBJ2-1	TRBD2	TGTGCCAGCAGCTTAACTAGCGGGGATTACAATGAGCAGTTCTTC	CASSLTSGDYNEQFF
TRBV13	many	TRBJ2-3	-	TGTGCCAGCAGCTCCAGGATGATGGGCCCAACAGATACGCAGTATTTT	CASSSRMMGPTDTQYF
TRBV18	-	TRBJ1-1	TRBD1	TGTGCCAGCTCACCCATTCGACAGGGTGCCCTGAACACTGAAGCTTTCTTT	CASSPIRQGALNTEAFF